These 32 T cell receptor beta chains originate from one sample sequenced in a study of blood T cell repertoires in COVID-19. Profiling relied on immunoSEQ multiplex PCR, and the TCRdb table lists in-frame clones only, not all of them. The repertoire consists of 120,000 to 150,000 clones, with about four fifths occurring once and the leading ten covering roughly 8%. Sample: peripheral blood. The receptors come from a human donor with acute or convalescent COVID-19. The donor label of this sample is uncertain.

This chain connects TRBV7-8 to TRBJ2-7; 9 bases are a match to TRBD1. CDR1 and CDR2 from the germline V gene are SGHVS and FQNEAQ. The CDR3 is 14 amino acids. V trimming: 3 bases; J trimming: 5 bases; junction bases outside the gene matches: 5. The chain's CDR3 is CASSFSTGGHEQYF. CDR3 bases: TGTGCCAGCAGCTTTTCTACAGGGGGCCACGAGCAGTACTTC.

This clone was recorded only once. The chain uses TRBV18 and TRBJ1-4; D unresolved. V dropped 0 bases and J dropped 7 bases, with 12 bases sitting between them. The CDR3 sequence is 15 residues long. Germline V gene lookup returns CDR1 KGHSH and CDR2 LQKENI. The CDR3 protein is CASSPPGRVGEKLFF. As DNA, the CDR3 is TGTGCCAGCTCACCACCGGGCCGTGTGGGTGAAAAACTGTTTTTT.

The genes are TRBV19 and TRBJ1-1; possible D gene TRBD1, 6 bases. Trimming stripped 6 bases from V and 1 base from J, with 12 bases between. The CDR3 sequence is 14 residues long. Germline lookup yields CDR1 LNHDA and CDR2 SQIVND (reference sequence). The CDR3 sequence: CASSLQGQNTEAFF. CDR3 nucleotides: TGTGCCAGTAGCCTACAGGGTCAGAACACTGAAGCTTTCTTT. The full variable domain, in which reference TRBV19 and TRBJ1-1 provide the parts outside the CDR3, is DGGITQSPKYLFRKEGQNVTLSCEQNLNHDAMYWYRQDPGQGLRLIYYSQIVNDFQKGDIAEGYSVSREKKESFPLTVTSAQKNPTAFYLCASSLQGQNTEAFFGQGTRLTVV.

The rearrangement uses TRBV5-1 and TRBJ1-5, with D possibly matching TRBD1 (5 bases). V was shortened by 4 bases and J by 0 bases, with 14 bases between the two germline ends. From germline, CDR1 is SGHRS and CDR2 YFSETQ. CDR3 length equals 16 residues. CDR3 residues: CASSPEGPYSNQPQHF. CDR3 DNA: TGCGCCAGCAGCCCGGAGGGACCCTATAGCAATCAGCCCCAGCATTTT.

CDR3 sequence (DNA): TGTGCCAGTAGTCCGCTAACCGGGACAGGGAAGGATAAACTGTTTTTT. It codes for CASSPLTGTGKDKLFF. The V and J genes are TRBV19 and TRBJ1-4, with 9 bases fitting TRBD1. Germline CDR1 is LNHDA and CDR2 is SQIVND (reference sequence). Unmatched junction bases numbered 15, after V lost 5 bases and J lost 11 bases. The CDR3 covers 16 residues.

V is TRBV6-1 and J is TRBJ2-5, with 9 bases matching TRBD1. Germline V lookup: CDR1 MNHNS, CDR2 SASEGT. V lost 0 bases to trimming and J lost 5 bases; unmatched junction nucleotides: 13. The CDR3 is 18 residues long. DNA of the CDR3: TGTGCCAGCAGTGAAGCGCCCTGGGGGACAGGGAGTAGGGAGACCCAGTACTTC. This translates into CASSEAPWGTGSRETQYF.

The chain recombines TRBV19 with TRBJ1-2, with D hard to call. Germline CDR1 and CDR2: LNHDA and SQIVND (reference sequence). This CDR3 has 12 residues. The V and J ends lost 5 bases and 4 bases respectively, with 8 bases between them. The CDR3 sequence: CASSSSGYGYTF. CDR3 nucleotides: TGTGCCAGTAGTTCCTCGGGCTATGGCTACACCTTC.

The rearrangement uses TRBV19 and TRBJ2-3, with D maybe TRBD2 (6 bases). This CDR3 region has 14 residues. The V and J ends lost 4 bases and 3 bases respectively, with 11 bases between them. Per the germline V gene, CDR1 is LNHDA and CDR2 is SQIVND (reference sequence). The CDR3 sequence is CASSRGDPTDTQYF. CDR3 nucleotides: TGTGCCAGTAGTAGGGGGGACCCGACAGATACGCAGTATTTT.

This chain links TRBV15 with TRBJ1-1; D gene uncertain. Germline CDR1 is LNHNV and CDR2 is YYDKDF (reference sequence). Trimming took off 2 bases at V and 7 bases at J, with 11 bases between the two ends. The CDR3 spans 13 residues. The CDR3 DNA sequence: TGTGCCACCAGCAGAAGGTCGGGGAATGAAGCTTTCTTT. This encodes CATSRRSGNEAFF.

The chain combines TRBV5-5 with TRBJ1-1; D not certain. The germline CDR1 and CDR2 sequences are SGHKS and YYEKEE (reference sequence). This CDR3 contains 13 residues. The V gene lost 4 bases and the J gene lost 7 bases, with 14 bases spanning the gap. CDR3 nucleotides: TGTGCCAGCAGCCCCGAGGTGAAAGGTGAAGCTTTCTTT. This gives the protein CASSPEVKGEAFF.

The rearrangement uses TRBV19 and TRBJ1-1; 7 bases line up with TRBD1. This CDR3 contains 14 residues. Germline V gene sequence: CDR1 LNHDA, CDR2 SQIVND (reference sequence). Trimming at V came to 9 bases and at J to 0 bases, leaving 7 bases not matched to a gene. The CDR3 DNA sequence: TGTGCCAGCACCCCCGGGACAGTGAACACTGAAGCTTTCTTT. Translated, it gives CASTPGTVNTEAFF.

The chain employs TRBV5-6 and TRBJ2-3; tentatively, D is TRBD1 (5 bases). Per the germline V gene, CDR1 is SGHDT and CDR2 is YYEEEE. Trimming took 2 bases from V and 4 from J, leaving 17 bases between them. The CDR3 contains 16 residues. CDR3 nucleotide sequence: TGTGCCAGCAGCTTTTCGGTGACAGCACATTCAGATACGCAGTATTTT. Encoded protein: CASSFSVTAHSDTQYF.

The rearrangement uses TRBV14 and TRBJ1-6, with D possibly matching TRBD1 (5 bases). The germline gives CDR1 SGHDN, CDR2 FVKESK. V was pared by 3 bases and J by 7 bases, with 10 bases between. This CDR3 comprises 14 residues. The CDR3 sequence is CASSQVGGNSPLHF. Written as DNA, the CDR3 is TGTGCCAGCAGCCAGGTCGGGGGGAATTCACCCCTCCACTTT.

The rearrangement joins TRBV12-5 to TRBJ1-4, with 7 bases that match TRBD1. The junction had 13 bases not matched to a gene; V was cut back by 5 bases and J by 4 bases. There are 17 residues in the CDR3. CDR1 and CDR2 (germline): LGHNT, FRNRAP. CDR3 region: CASGLIRQGTFNEKLFF. CDR3 coding DNA: TGTGCTAGTGGTCTAATCAGACAGGGAACTTTTAATGAAAAACTGTTTTTT.

The J gene is TRBJ1-2, the V gene TRBV5-6; D is uncertain. This CDR3 is 12 amino acids long. V was pared by 3 bases and J by 5 bases, with 8 bases between. Germline CDR1 reads SGHDT; CDR2 reads YYEEEE. The CDR3 protein is CASSSGDYGYTF. CDR3 DNA sequence: TGTGCCAGCAGCTCCGGGGATTATGGCTACACCTTC.

The chain recombines TRBV11-2 with TRBJ1-5; tentative D call: TRBD1 (5 bases). The CDR3 runs to 13 residues. The V gene lost 2 bases and the J gene lost 9 bases, with 11 bases spanning the gap. The germline gives CDR1 SGHAT, CDR2 FQNNGV. The CDR3 DNA reads TGTGCCAGCAGCTTACTCCTGGGGGGGCCCCAGCATTTT. Its protein product is CASSLLLGGPQHF.

The V and J genes are TRBV12-3 or TRBV12-4 and TRBJ2-3; no clear D gene. V lost 7 bases, J lost 5 bases, and 10 bases lay in between. This CDR3 has 12 amino acids. The CDR3 spells CASTSYGDTQYF. The CDR3 DNA follows: TGTGCCAGCACCTCCTACGGAGATACGCAGTATTTT.

The chain joins TRBV10-3 to TRBJ1-2; 7 bases fit TRBD1. This CDR3 is 16 amino acids long. The germline V gene encodes CDR1 ENHRY and CDR2 SYGVKD. V shed 0 bases and J 5 bases; nucleotides not matched to a gene: 9. In nucleotides, the CDR3 is TGTGCCATCAGTGAGTCTTTTCCAGGGGGTGGATATGGCTACACCTTC. Amino acid sequence: CAISESFPGGGYGYTF.

This clone was observed a few times. This chain joins TRBV4-1 and TRBJ1-5, with D possibly matching TRBD1 (6 bases). This CDR3 contains 15 residues. V lost 2 bases, J lost 4 bases, and 12 bases lay in between. The V gene's germline CDR1 is MGHRA and CDR2 YSYEKL. This CDR3 is CASSQQGLGNQPQHF. The CDR3 region has the DNA TGCGCCAGCAGCCAACAGGGGTTGGGAAATCAGCCCCAGCATTTT.

V and J are TRBV6-5 and TRBJ2-5; 12 positions agree with TRBD2. V lost 3 bases to trimming and J lost 4 bases; unmatched junction nucleotides: 6. The germline V gene encodes CDR1 MNHEY and CDR2 SVGAGI. The CDR3 has 16 residues. CDR3 nucleotides: TGTGCCAGCAGTTATCCTCCTAGCGGGGGGGCAGAGACCCAGTACTTC. Translating it yields CASSYPPSGGAETQYF.

This sequence joins TRBV2 and TRBJ1-5; maybe TRBD1 (6 bases). The ends were cut back, 6 bases at V and 3 bases at J, with 12 bases in the middle. CDR1 and CDR2 (germline): SNHLY, FYNNEI. The CDR3 length is 14 residues. The CDR3, as DNA: TGTGCCAGCAGCCGGGACATCAACAATCAGCCCCAGCATTTT. Its protein product is CASSRDINNQPQHF.

The chain has TRBV6-5 and TRBJ1-2; no clear D gene. Looked up from germline, CDR1 is MNHEY and CDR2 is SVGAGI. V lost 7 bases, J lost 4 bases, and 10 bases lay in between. This CDR3 has 12 amino acids. The CDR3 region is CASTGGSYGYTF. The CDR3, as DNA: TGTGCCAGCACTGGAGGAAGCTATGGCTACACCTTC.

V is TRBV20-1 and J is TRBJ2-1, with 9 bases matching TRBD2. CDR3 length equals 14 residues. V trimming: 3 bases; J trimming: 8 bases; junction bases outside the gene matches: 8. CDR1 is DFQATT, CDR2 SNEGSKA, per germline (reference sequence). The CDR3 sequence is CSASSSGGFDEQFF. The CDR3 nucleotides are TGCAGTGCTAGTAGTAGCGGGGGATTTGATGAGCAGTTCTTC.

V gene TRBV6-1 combines with J gene TRBJ1-6; D is unclear. This CDR3 has 13 amino acids. Deletions cut 3 bases from V and 7 bases from J, with 7 bases between. The germline V gene encodes CDR1 MNHNS and CDR2 SASEGT. CDR3: CASSDGRNSPLHF. In DNA form, the CDR3 reads TGTGCCAGCAGTGATGGGAGGAATTCACCCCTCCACTTT.

The chain carries TRBV6-5 and TRBJ2-4, with a possible D match to TRBD1 (6 bases). This CDR3 spans 16 amino acids. The germline V gene encodes CDR1 MNHEY and CDR2 SVGAGI. V gave up 4 bases and J gave up 1 base, with 14 bases separating them. As DNA, the CDR3 is TGTGCCAGCAGTTCTAACAGGGTTGGGGCCAAAAACATTCAGTACTTC. Amino acid sequence: CASSSNRVGAKNIQYF.

The chain combines TRBV9 with TRBJ2-3, with a tentative D call TRBD1 (6 bases). The CDR3 runs to 12 residues. Trimming pared 4 bases from V and 8 bases from J, leaving 11 bases between. From germline, CDR1 is SGDLS and CDR2 YYNGEE. The CDR3 DNA sequence: TGTGCCAGCAGCACACAGGGCGCTACGCAGTATTTT. Residues: CASSTQGATQYF.

This chain uses TRBV9 with TRBJ2-7; D is uncertain. The ends were cut back, 0 bases at V and 2 bases at J, with 9 bases in the middle. From germline, CDR1 is SGDLS and CDR2 YYNGEE. The CDR3 is 14 amino acids. The CDR3 DNA follows: TGTGCCAGCAGCGTAGCGAGTACTGCCTACGAGCAGTACTTC. Translation gives CASSVASTAYEQYF.

The V call is TRBV27, the J call TRBJ1-3; weak D call: TRBD1 (5 bases). The CDR3 extends over 14 amino acids. The germline gives CDR1 MNHEY, CDR2 SMNVEV (reference sequence). V was cut by 6 bases and J by 8 bases, with 17 bases left in between. The CDR3 reads CASSRGSLMDTIYF. Written as DNA, the CDR3 is TGTGCCAGCAGCCGGGGGTCTCTGATGGACACCATATATTTT.

The V and J genes are TRBV12-3 or TRBV12-4 and TRBJ1-6; D remains unclear. The CDR3 is 12 amino acids. V was pared by 4 bases and J by 9 bases, with 7 bases between. CDR3 loop: CASSSHFSPLHF. The CDR3 DNA reads TGTGCCAGCAGTTCACATTTTTCACCCCTCCACTTT.

The gene calls are TRBV21-1 and TRBJ1-6. TRBV21-1 is annotated as a pseudogene. This CDR3 has 17 residues. The DNA of the CDR3 is TGTGCCAGCAGCATCCTGCCTCGCACAGGAGGGAATTCACCCCTCCACTTT. This encodes CASSILPRTGGNSPLHF.

V is TRBV4-1 and J is TRBJ1-2; no definite D call. The V end lost 4 bases, the J end lost 2 bases, and 14 bases lay between the germline ends. The CDR3 consists of 15 residues. Germline CDR1 MGHRA, CDR2 YSYEKL. As DNA, the CDR3 is TGCGCCAGCAGCCCTAGGGAGGGATCCAACTATGGCTACACCTTC. Protein product: CASSPREGSNYGYTF.

V usage is TRBV2 and J usage is TRBJ2-1; D is possibly TRBD1 (5 bases). The CDR3 loop spans 17 amino acids. Germline V gene data show CDR1 as SNHLY and CDR2 as FYNNEI. V lost 8 bases and J 7 bases, leaving 27 bases between the germline ends. The CDR3 DNA reads as TGTGCCAGCTCTCCCAGCAAAGGCCAGGGAAAAAGAAATGAGCAGTTCTTC. It translates to CASSPSKGQGKRNEQFF.